This T cell receptor beta chain was obtained from a study of blood T cell repertoires in COVID-19. Study overall: Acute and convalescent COVID-19 samples came from the United States, Italy and Spain. Nucleic acid was either cDNA or gDNA, and it came from T cells, B-cell-depleted T cells, or PBMCs.

This CDR3 contains 15 residues. With V trimmed by 2 bases and J by 5 bases, 6 bases remained unmatched. Looked up from germline, CDR1 is MNHEY and CDR2 is SMNVEV (reference sequence). Per the original methods: For nucleated cells, counts were estimated from reference gene primer amplification. TCRdb's table, derived via immunoSEQ multiplex PCR, lists solely in-frame clones and lacks some. V and J calls plus clone size are reproduced from that table; the DNA served to infer D and trimming. Of 100,000 to 150,000 clones in the sample, roughly four fifths were seen once. The gene calls are TRBV27 and TRBJ2-1, with 7 bases aligning to TRBD2. The origin of this receptor is a man between 35 and 55 years old with acute COVID-19. The sequenced material came from PBMCs or T cells enriched from blood (not recorded which). The CDR3 nucleotides are TGTGCCAGCAGTTTAATGTGGGGGGGGGACAATGAGCAGTTCTTC. It codes for CASSLMWGGDNEQFF.